A selection of T cell receptor beta chains follows, all from one sample in a study of CD8 T cells in ankylosing spondylitis. MiXCR, run by TCRdb on the 5' RACE reads, gives a single entry per CDR3 protein. The sample records about 260,000 distinct CDR3 sequences, around 18% being singletons. The specimen was blood, either unsorted or a sorted T cell fraction (not recorded which). The source is a male donor with ankylosing spondylitis or in good health (not recorded which). Both conserved end residues are part of each CDR3. D genes are given only for firm matches. Only some rows state a clone size, as once, few, many or a class for expanded clones.

v_gene: TRBV12-3/TRBV12-4; abundance: few; d_gene: TRBD1; j_gene: TRBJ2-1; CDR3aa: CASSWDRVGNEQFF; CDR3nt: TGTGCCAGCAGCTGGGACAGGGTAGGCAATGAGCAGTTCTTC
v_gene: TRBV12-3/TRBV12-4; abundance: -; d_gene: -; j_gene: TRBJ2-5; CDR3aa: CASRGQNQETQYF; CDR3nt: TGTGCCAGCAGGGGGCAGAACCAAGAGACCCAGTACTTC
v_gene: TRBV18; abundance: few; d_gene: -; j_gene: TRBJ2-5; CDR3aa: CASSPPNQETQYF; CDR3nt: TGTGCCAGCTCACCACCAAACCAAGAGACCCAGTACTTC
v_gene: TRBV19; abundance: -; d_gene: TRBD1; j_gene: TRBJ1-6; CDR3aa: CASKGQGPETLHF; CDR3nt: TGTGCCAGTAAGGGACAGGGGCCAGAGACCCTCCACTTT
v_gene: TRBV20-1; abundance: many; d_gene: TRBD2; j_gene: TRBJ2-3; CDR3aa: CSARETSVPADTQYF; CDR3nt: TGCAGTGCTAGAGAAACTAGCGTCCCAGCAGATACGCAGTATTTT
v_gene: TRBV27; abundance: -; d_gene: -; j_gene: TRBJ1-5; CDR3aa: CASSSGLGGDQPQHF; CDR3nt: TGTGCCAGCAGTTCTGGTTTAGGGGGGGATCAGCCCCAGCATTTT
v_gene: TRBV10-3; abundance: -; d_gene: TRBD1; j_gene: TRBJ2-5; CDR3aa: CAISEGGQGGQETQYF; CDR3nt: TGTGCCATCAGTGAGGGCGGACAGGGGGGCCAAGAGACCCAGTACTTC
v_gene: TRBV5-1; abundance: -; d_gene: -; j_gene: TRBJ1-2; CDR3aa: CASSLKSMRGKSNYGYTF; CDR3nt: TGCGCCAGCAGCTTGAAATCGATGAGGGGCAAATCTAACTATGGCTACACCTTC
v_gene: TRBV5-1; abundance: few; d_gene: TRBD2; j_gene: TRBJ2-3; CDR3aa: CASSHSPGLAGFTDTQYF; CDR3nt: TGCGCCAGCAGCCACTCTCCGGGACTAGCGGGGTTCACAGATACGCAGTATTTT
v_gene: TRBV6-2/TRBV6-3; abundance: -; d_gene: TRBD2; j_gene: TRBJ2-5; CDR3aa: CASTQGLAGVQETQYF; CDR3nt: TGTGCCAGCACCCAAGGGCTAGCGGGAGTTCAAGAGACCCAGTACTTC
v_gene: TRBV18; abundance: -; d_gene: TRBD1; j_gene: TRBJ1-4; CDR3aa: CASSPPSSQGNEKLFF; CDR3nt: TGTGCCAGCTCACCACCGAGCTCACAGGGGAATGAAAAACTGTTTTTT
v_gene: TRBV20-1; abundance: few; d_gene: -; j_gene: TRBJ1-5; CDR3aa: CSARDNQPQHF; CDR3nt: TGCAGTGCTAGGGATAATCAGCCCCAGCATTTT
v_gene: TRBV20-1; abundance: few; d_gene: TRBD1; j_gene: TRBJ1-6; CDR3aa: CSARPDRGSYNSPLHF; CDR3nt: TGCAGTGCTAGGCCGGACAGGGGTTCCTATAATTCACCCCTCCACTTT
v_gene: TRBV20-1; abundance: few; d_gene: -; j_gene: TRBJ2-5; CDR3aa: CSARELGGSGLRQETQYF; CDR3nt: TGCAGTGCTAGAGAGTTGGGGGGATCGGGCCTGAGACAAGAGACCCAGTACTTC
v_gene: TRBV6-1; abundance: few; d_gene: -; j_gene: TRBJ1-3; CDR3aa: CATLLPGGNTIYF; CDR3nt: TGTGCCACCCTATTACCGGGAGGAAACACCATATATTTT
v_gene: TRBV28; abundance: few; d_gene: -; j_gene: TRBJ2-1; CDR3aa: CASKTGGTGTYNEQFF; CDR3nt: TGTGCCAGCAAAACGGGAGGGACAGGGACCTACAATGAGCAGTTCTTC
v_gene: TRBV5-6; abundance: -; d_gene: TRBD1; j_gene: TRBJ1-1; CDR3aa: CASSFGTGTEAFF; CDR3nt: TGTGCCAGCAGCTTCGGGACAGGGACTGAAGCTTTCTTT
v_gene: TRBV27; abundance: many; d_gene: -; j_gene: TRBJ2-2; CDR3aa: CASSLRYLTGELFF; CDR3nt: TGTGCCAGCAGTTTGCGCTATCTCACCGGGGAGCTGTTTTTT
v_gene: TRBV18; abundance: -; d_gene: TRBD2; j_gene: TRBJ2-1; CDR3aa: CASSPQGLAGNEQFF; CDR3nt: TGTGCCAGCTCACCACAAGGACTAGCGGGGAATGAGCAGTTCTTC
v_gene: TRBV5-1; abundance: -; d_gene: TRBD2; j_gene: TRBJ2-2; CDR3aa: CASGSLTSGNTGELFF; CDR3nt: TGCGCCAGCGGCTCCCTCACTAGCGGGAACACCGGGGAGCTGTTTTTT
v_gene: TRBV3-1; abundance: -; d_gene: -; j_gene: TRBJ1-4; CDR3aa: CASSLTSGVLGNEKLFF; CDR3nt: TGTGCCAGCAGCCTCACGTCAGGGGTTTTGGGGAATGAAAAACTGTTTTTT
v_gene: TRBV12-3/TRBV12-4; abundance: few; d_gene: TRBD1; j_gene: TRBJ2-1; CDR3aa: CASRRGRDRENEQFF; CDR3nt: TGTGCCAGCAGAAGGGGTAGGGACAGGGAGAATGAGCAGTTCTTC
v_gene: TRBV28; abundance: -; d_gene: -; j_gene: TRBJ2-5; CDR3aa: CASSFSKQAGQETQYF; CDR3nt: TGTGCCAGCAGTTTCTCCAAGCAAGCGGGTCAAGAGACCCAGTACTTC
v_gene: TRBV29-1; abundance: -; d_gene: TRBD2; j_gene: TRBJ2-1; CDR3aa: CSGTLAGARNEQFF; CDR3nt: TGCAGCGGCACACTAGCGGGAGCAAGAAATGAGCAGTTCTTC
v_gene: TRBV2; abundance: -; d_gene: -; j_gene: TRBJ1-2; CDR3aa: CASSERVDYTF; CDR3nt: TGTGCCAGCAGTGAAAGGGTTGACTACACCTTC
v_gene: TRBV5-6; abundance: many; d_gene: -; j_gene: TRBJ2-3; CDR3aa: CASSLGWSGYRTDTQYF; CDR3nt: TGTGCCAGCAGCTTGGGGTGGTCGGGTTATCGCACAGATACGCAGTATTTT
v_gene: TRBV5-1; abundance: many; d_gene: -; j_gene: TRBJ1-2; CDR3aa: CASSLEQGYGYTF; CDR3nt: TGCGCCAGCAGCTTGGAACAGGGATATGGCTACACCTTC
v_gene: TRBV20-1; abundance: -; d_gene: -; j_gene: TRBJ1-3; CDR3aa: CSAPKGETGGNTIYF; CDR3nt: TGCAGTGCTCCTAAGGGAGAAACTGGTGGAAACACCATATATTTT
v_gene: TRBV5-1; abundance: few; d_gene: -; j_gene: TRBJ1-1; CDR3aa: CASSFITDTEAFF; CDR3nt: TGCGCCAGCAGCTTCATAACTGACACTGAAGCTTTCTTT
v_gene: TRBV7-7; abundance: -; d_gene: TRBD1; j_gene: TRBJ2-1; CDR3aa: CASSLDRDNEQFF; CDR3nt: TGTGCTAGCAGCTTAGACAGGGACAATGAGCAGTTCTTC
v_gene: TRBV5-1; abundance: few; d_gene: -; j_gene: TRBJ2-2; CDR3aa: CASSPRAGMNTGELFF; CDR3nt: TGCGCCAGCAGCCCACGGGCGGGGATGAACACCGGGGAGCTGTTTTTT